Included here is one TCR beta chain sequence, with context. Its target is unknown. The source of the sample is a study of T cell responses to AZD1222 COVID-19 vaccine. General study findings and limits: Among those given AZD1222, only 6 or 7 were seropositive at baseline. No repertoire was sampled before or during the peak T cell response, only after it.

Repertoires were generated with immunoSEQ multiplex PCR, while TCRdb's copy carries only in-frame clones and drops some. The sample gives about 56,000 clones, over 75% of which show up once; approximately 16% is in the top ten. The CDR3 has 12 residues. V was pared by 5 bases and J by 6 bases, with 9 bases between. Germline V gives CDR1 LNHDA, CDR2 SQIVND (reference sequence). The chain carries TRBV19 and TRBJ2-3; D gene unclear. The sequenced sample was peripheral blood, obtained on day 0 of AZD1222 vaccination. This TCR was sampled from an adult in good health. CDR3 amino acids: CASSEGLDTQYF. The CDR3 nucleotides are TGTGCCAGTAGTGAAGGGTTGGATACGCAGTATTTT.